The present entry profiles one T cell receptor beta chain with its context. Antigen specificity is unknown. PCR involved 60 Vbeta and 13 Jbeta primers. Per the authors' pipeline: In a later analysis, of roughly 73 million unique beta chains, 9 million to 11 million appeared in at least two donors. Here immunoSEQ multiplex PCR was the method, and the copy in TCRdb shows in-frame clones only, minus some. For V, J and clone size, that table is used; D and trimming come from the DNA. The data contain roughly 120,000 clones, roughly 80% of them seen just once; the ten biggest clones take up around 23%. These data come from a study of cytomegalovirus exposure and HLA in healthy donors. Regarding the study as a whole: Specific recognition of CMV antigens was confirmed in vitro for a few chains (all CMV-associated). In a later analysis, at a false discovery rate of 0.05, roughly 17,000 TCR beta sequences matched HLA alleles.

This clonotype originated in a young man in good health and CMV-seropositive. The source material was PBMCs.

CDR3 sequence: CASSFGTASGNTIYF. The CDR3 DNA is TGTGCCAGCAGCTTCGGGACAGCCTCTGGAAACACCATATATTTT. This chain joins TRBV5-4 and TRBJ1-3, with 7 bases lining up with TRBD1. This CDR3 has 15 residues. J was trimmed by 0 bases and V by 2 bases; bases with no gene match: 2. The V gene's germline CDR1 is SGHNT and CDR2 YYREEE (reference sequence). The complete variable domain, with remaining parts taken from reference TRBV5-4 and TRBJ1-3, reads ETGVTQSPTHLIKTRGQQVTLRCSSQSGHNTVSWYQQALGQGPQFIFQYYREEENGRGNFPPRFSGLQFPNYSSELNVNALELDDSALYLCASSFGTASGNTIYFGEGSWLTVV.